This T cell receptor (beta chain) originates from a study of cytomegalovirus exposure and HLA in healthy donors. Study-wide context: Genotyping of nearly 400 donors showed that around 85% belonged to the Caucasian-associated ancestry cluster.

Trimming removed 0 bases from V and 5 bases from J, with 17 bases in between. This CDR3 is built from 16 residues. The germline V gene has CDR1 MNHEY and CDR2 SMNVEV (reference sequence). In the PCR, 60 Vbeta and 13 Jbeta primers were used. TCRdb's copy holds only in-frame clones and misses some; the assay was immunoSEQ multiplex PCR. The sample yields more than 95,000 clones, 9% to 10% seen once. This clone was found a few times. Sequencing input: PBMCs. The origin of this receptor is a man younger than 40 in good health and CMV-seronegative. The chain joins TRBV27 to TRBJ2-7; a weak D match, TRBD1 (5 bases). The CDR3 DNA follows: TGTGCCAGCAGTTTATCCCGACCCATGTGGGGCCACGAGCAGTACTTC. Translating it yields CASSLSRPMWGHEQYF.